This T cell receptor beta chain was recorded in a study of blood T cells in healthy people across ages (dated by TCRdb to the mid-2010s). Context from the whole study: In model experiments, roughly one uniquely barcoded TCR beta cDNA molecule per two T cells was captured by template switching. To track age-related changes in TCR beta repertoire diversity, the study relied on deep sequencing normalized with unique cDNA molecular identifiers. Four age groups were formed from the donors: young (average approximately 15 years), middle-aged (approximately 40), aged (62) and long-lived (about 75). To avoid experimental bias, donors of different ages were spread randomly across the sequencing lanes. Using the same blood draw, the study looked at two additional independent replicas of 1 million unique cDNA reads for two donors, one aged 18 to 30 and the other aged 80 or older.

The 39 donors, aged about 6 to 95 years, were systemically healthy Caucasian individuals from Russia. Ten milliliters of peripheral blood were drawn from each donor into EDTA-treated Vacutainer tubes. Ficoll-Paque density-gradient centrifugation was used to isolate PBMCs, with at least 6.5 million obtained per sample. Total RNA, at least 6 micrograms per sample, was extracted from PBMCs with Trizol reagent. The percentages of naive CD45RAhigh/CD27high T cells were determined by flow cytometry on a PBMC aliquot from every donor. In the case of this clonotype: Its binding antigen is unknown. No base-level quality is on record; no much larger clone is a single base apart.

Study-wide conclusions, independent of this receptor: Estimates of total diversity based on one million sequenced T cells were considered lower bounds and underestimates. Because the CMV infection status of the donors was unknown, age-related changes in expanded clonotypes may potentially have been confounded. Observed TCR beta diversity per million T cells fell roughly linearly with age, and a significant reduction was already apparent by age about 36. Observed TCR beta diversity correlated strongly with the percentage of naive T cells measured by flow cytometry. Compared with the aged group, more naive CD4+ T cells, fewer expanded clones and increased TCR diversity were shown by the long-lived group, suggesting age selection. Conclusive comparison of naive and antigen-experienced compartments was prevented by the profiling of bulk unsorted PBMCs.

Counted from cysteine to phenylalanine, this CDR3 has 16 amino acids. The entry retains the CDR3 DNA only, 48 bases that are in frame from base 1. The germline V gene specifies MGHRA as CDR1 and YSYEKL as CDR2. V lost 0 bases and J lost 0 bases; the stretch between them is 12 bases long. The method behind the library was 5' RACE. The data were produced on an Illumina HiSeq 2500. The second PCR ran for roughly 6 to 11 cycles and used a J-beta primer mix along with a sample-barcoded 5' primer. Each TCR beta cDNA molecule received a unique molecular identifier from a template-switch 5' adaptor carrying 12 random nucleotides. At least 2.5 million CDR3-containing paired-end reads were obtained from each sample. First-strand cDNA was synthesized from all RNA with the Mint cDNA synthesis kit, primed by a TRBC-specific oligonucleotide. After uracil-DNA glycosylase treatment, a first 18-cycle PCR used universal primers M1SS and BC2_uni_R on all cDNA. As for the original processing: For normalization, 1 million high-quality reads were randomly selected from each sample, with every read carrying a distinct molecular identifier. Reads sharing molecular identifiers were discarded rather than binned into consensus sequences. MiTCR, run with a Q25 quality threshold and the strictest error-elimination algorithm, handled CDR3 identification, clonotype clustering and error correction. A nonparametric unseen species model with Euler transformation was used to estimate lower-bound total TCR beta diversity. The public reads were reprocessed in TCRdb via fastp at Q25 and MiXCR, keeping in-frame beta chains. Identical CDR3 proteins give one entry, which carries the most common genes and DNA. The V and J calls, along with clone size, are taken from TCRdb and not from the paper's own processing. The sample data list about 1.5 million distinct CDR3 sequences, and less than 45% of these were observed just once. The ten largest account for around 4% of the sample.

Recombination connected TRBV4-1 to TRBJ2-7; matching of 5 bases hints at TRBD2 as the D gene. The receptor was isolated from a woman aged 18-30 years in good health. Sequenced input: blood. Here is the DNA: TGCGCCAGCAGCCAAGAAAAGGCCGGGAACTCCTACGAGCAGTACTTC. Its protein is CASSQEKAGNSYEQYF.